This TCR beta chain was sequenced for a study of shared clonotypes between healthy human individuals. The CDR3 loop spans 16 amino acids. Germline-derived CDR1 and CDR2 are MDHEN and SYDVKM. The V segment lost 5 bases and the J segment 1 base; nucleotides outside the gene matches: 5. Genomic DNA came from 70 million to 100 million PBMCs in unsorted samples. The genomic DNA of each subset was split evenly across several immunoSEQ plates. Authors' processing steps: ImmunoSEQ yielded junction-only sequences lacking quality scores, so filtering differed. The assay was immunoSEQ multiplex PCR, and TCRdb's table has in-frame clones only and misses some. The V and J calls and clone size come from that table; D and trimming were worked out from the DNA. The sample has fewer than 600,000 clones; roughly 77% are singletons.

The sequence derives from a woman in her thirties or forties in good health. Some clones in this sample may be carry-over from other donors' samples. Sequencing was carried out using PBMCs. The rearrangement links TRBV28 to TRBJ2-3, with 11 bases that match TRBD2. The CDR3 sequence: CASSAQTSGGTDTQYF. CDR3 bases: TGTGCCAGCAGTGCACAGACTAGCGGGGGCACAGATACGCAGTATTTT. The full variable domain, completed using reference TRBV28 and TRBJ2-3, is DVKVTQSSRYLVKRTGEKVFLECVQDMDHENMFWYRQDPGLGLRLIYFSYDVKMKEKGDIPEGYSVSREKKERFSLILESASTNQTSMYLCASSAQTSGGTDTQYFGPGTRLTVL.